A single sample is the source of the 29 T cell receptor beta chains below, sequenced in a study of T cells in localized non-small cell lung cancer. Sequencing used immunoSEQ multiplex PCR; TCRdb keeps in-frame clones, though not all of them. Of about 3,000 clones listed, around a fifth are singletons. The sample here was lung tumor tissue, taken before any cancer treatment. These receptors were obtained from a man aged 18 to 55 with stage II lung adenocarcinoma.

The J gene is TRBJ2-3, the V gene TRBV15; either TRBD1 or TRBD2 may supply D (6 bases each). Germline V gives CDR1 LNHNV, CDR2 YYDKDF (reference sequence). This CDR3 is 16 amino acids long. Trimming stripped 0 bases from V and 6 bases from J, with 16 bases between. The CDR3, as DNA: TGTGCCACCAGCAGAGATCGGGGGCCCCAAGCGGATACGCAGTATTTT. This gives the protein CATSRDRGPQADTQYF.

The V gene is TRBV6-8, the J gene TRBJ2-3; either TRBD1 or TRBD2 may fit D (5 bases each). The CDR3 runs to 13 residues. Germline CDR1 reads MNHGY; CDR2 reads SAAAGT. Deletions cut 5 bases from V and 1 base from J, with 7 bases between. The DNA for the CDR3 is TGTGCCAGCAGTCGGGACGGCACAGATACGCAGTATTTT. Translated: CASSRDGTDTQYF.

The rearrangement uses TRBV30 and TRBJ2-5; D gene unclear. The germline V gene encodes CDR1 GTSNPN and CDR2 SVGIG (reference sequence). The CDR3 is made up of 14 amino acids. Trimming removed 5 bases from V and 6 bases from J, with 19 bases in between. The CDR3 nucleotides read TGTGCCTGGGGTGGTCAGTCTTCGAAGCAGACCCAGTACTTC. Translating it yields CAWGGQSSKQTQYF.

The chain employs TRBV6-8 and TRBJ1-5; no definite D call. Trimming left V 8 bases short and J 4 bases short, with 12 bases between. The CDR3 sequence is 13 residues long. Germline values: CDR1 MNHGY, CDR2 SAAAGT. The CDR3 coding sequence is TGTGCCAGCGAAGACGGCCAAAATCAGCCCCAGCATTTT. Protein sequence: CASEDGQNQPQHF.

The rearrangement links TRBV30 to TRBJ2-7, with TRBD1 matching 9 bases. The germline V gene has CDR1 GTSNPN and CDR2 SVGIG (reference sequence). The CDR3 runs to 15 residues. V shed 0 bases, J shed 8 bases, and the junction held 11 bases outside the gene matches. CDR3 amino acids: CAWSVPTRQGVKQYF. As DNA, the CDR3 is TGTGCCTGGAGTGTACCCACGAGACAGGGGGTTAAGCAGTACTTC.

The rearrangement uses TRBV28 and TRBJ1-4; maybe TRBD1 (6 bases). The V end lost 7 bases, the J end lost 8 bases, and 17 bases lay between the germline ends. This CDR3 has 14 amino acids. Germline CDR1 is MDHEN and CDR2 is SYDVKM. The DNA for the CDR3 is TGTGCCAGCATCAACAGGGAGATAGGGGAAAAACTGTTTTTT. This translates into CASINREIGEKLFF.

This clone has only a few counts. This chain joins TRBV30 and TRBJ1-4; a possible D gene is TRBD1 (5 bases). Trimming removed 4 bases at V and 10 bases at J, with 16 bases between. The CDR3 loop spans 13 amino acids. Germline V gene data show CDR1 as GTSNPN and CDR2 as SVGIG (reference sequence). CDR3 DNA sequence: TGTGCCTGGACGGACACCACCTATGGAAAACTGTTTTTT. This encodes CAWTDTTYGKLFF.

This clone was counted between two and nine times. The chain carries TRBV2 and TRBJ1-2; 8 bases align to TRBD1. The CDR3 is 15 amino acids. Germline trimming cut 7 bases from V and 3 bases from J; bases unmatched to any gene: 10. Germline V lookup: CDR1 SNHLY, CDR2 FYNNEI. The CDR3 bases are TGTGCCAGCATACGTGACAGGGGTAGGGACTATGGCTACACCTTC. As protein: CASIRDRGRDYGYTF.

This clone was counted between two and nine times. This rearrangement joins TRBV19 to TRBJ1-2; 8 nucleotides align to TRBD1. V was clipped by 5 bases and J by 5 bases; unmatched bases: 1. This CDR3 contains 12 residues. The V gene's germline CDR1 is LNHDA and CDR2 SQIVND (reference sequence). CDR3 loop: CASSRQGYGYTF. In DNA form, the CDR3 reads TGTGCCAGTAGTCGACAGGGGTATGGCTACACCTTC.

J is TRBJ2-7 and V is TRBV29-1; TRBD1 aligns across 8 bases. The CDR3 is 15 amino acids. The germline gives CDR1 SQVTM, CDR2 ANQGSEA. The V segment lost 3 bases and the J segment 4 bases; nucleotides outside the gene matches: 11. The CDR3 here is CSVDRPGQELYEQYF. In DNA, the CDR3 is TGCAGCGTTGACCGACCGGGACAGGAACTTTACGAGCAGTACTTC.

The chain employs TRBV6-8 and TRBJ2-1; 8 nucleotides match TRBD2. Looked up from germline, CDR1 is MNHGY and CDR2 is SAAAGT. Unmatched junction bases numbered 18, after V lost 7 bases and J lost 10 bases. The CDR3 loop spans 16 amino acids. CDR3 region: CASTGAGTRWGREQFF. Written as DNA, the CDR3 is TGTGCCAGCACCGGCGCCGGGACTAGGTGGGGCCGGGAGCAGTTCTTC.

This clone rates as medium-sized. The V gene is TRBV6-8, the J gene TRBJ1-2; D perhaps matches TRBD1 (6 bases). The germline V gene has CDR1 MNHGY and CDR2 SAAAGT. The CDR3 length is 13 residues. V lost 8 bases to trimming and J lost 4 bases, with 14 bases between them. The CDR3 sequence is CASGQGLVYGYTF. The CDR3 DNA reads TGTGCCAGCGGCCAGGGGCTGGTCTATGGCTACACCTTC.

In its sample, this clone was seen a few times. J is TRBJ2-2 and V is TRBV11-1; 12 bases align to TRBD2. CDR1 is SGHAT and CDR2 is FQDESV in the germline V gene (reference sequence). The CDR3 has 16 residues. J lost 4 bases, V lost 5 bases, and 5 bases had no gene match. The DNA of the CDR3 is TGTGCCAGCAGCCCACTGGGACTAGCGGGCACCGGGGAGCTGTTTTTT. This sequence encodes CASSPLGLAGTGELFF.

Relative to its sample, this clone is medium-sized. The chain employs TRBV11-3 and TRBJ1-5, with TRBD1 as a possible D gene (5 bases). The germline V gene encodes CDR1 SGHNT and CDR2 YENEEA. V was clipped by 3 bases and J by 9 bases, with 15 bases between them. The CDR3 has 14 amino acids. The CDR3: CASSLGGTAGPQHF. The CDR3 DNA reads TGTGCCAGCAGCTTGGGGGGGACCGCAGGGCCCCAGCATTTT.

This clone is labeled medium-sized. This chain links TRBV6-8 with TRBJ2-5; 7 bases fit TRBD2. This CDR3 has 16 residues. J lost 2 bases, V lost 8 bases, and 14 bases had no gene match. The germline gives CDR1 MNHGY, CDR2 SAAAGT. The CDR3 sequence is CASSTGRGKPQETQYF. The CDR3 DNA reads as TGTGCCAGCTCCACCGGGCGGGGGAAACCTCAAGAGACCCAGTACTTC.

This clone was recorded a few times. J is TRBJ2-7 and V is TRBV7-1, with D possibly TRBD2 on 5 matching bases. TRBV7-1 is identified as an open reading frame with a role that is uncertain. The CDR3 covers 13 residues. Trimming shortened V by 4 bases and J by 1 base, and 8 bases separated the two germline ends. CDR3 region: CASSFGGSYEQYF. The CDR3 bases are TGTGCCAGCAGCTTCGGCGGGTCCTACGAGCAGTACTTC.

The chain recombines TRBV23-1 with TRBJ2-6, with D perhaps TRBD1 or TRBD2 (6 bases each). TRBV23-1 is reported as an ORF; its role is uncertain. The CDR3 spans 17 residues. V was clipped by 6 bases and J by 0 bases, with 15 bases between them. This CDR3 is CASSQDRGPSGANVLTF. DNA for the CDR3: TGCGCCAGCAGCCAAGACCGGGGGCCCTCTGGGGCCAACGTCCTGACTTTC.

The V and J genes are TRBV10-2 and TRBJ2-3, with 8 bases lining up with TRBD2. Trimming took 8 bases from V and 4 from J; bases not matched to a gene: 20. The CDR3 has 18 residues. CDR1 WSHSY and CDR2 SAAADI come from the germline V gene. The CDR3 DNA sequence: TGCGCCAGCTGCAGACGAAAAGTAGCGGGGCGGGTGGCAGATACGCAGTATTTT. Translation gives CASCRRKVAGRVADTQYF.

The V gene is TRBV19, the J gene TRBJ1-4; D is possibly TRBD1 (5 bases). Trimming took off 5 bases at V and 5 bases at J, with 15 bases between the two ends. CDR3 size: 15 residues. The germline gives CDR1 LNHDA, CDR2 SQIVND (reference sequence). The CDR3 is CASSLGGAGNEKLFF. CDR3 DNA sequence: TGTGCCAGTAGTCTCGGAGGGGCAGGGAATGAAAAACTGTTTTTT.

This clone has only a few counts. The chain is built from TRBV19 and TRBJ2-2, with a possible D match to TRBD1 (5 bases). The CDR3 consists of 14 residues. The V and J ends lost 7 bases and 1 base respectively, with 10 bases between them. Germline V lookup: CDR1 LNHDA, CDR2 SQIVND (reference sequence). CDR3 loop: CASTLDRNTGELFF. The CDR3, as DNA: TGTGCCAGTACCCTCGACAGGAACACCGGGGAGCTGTTTTTT.

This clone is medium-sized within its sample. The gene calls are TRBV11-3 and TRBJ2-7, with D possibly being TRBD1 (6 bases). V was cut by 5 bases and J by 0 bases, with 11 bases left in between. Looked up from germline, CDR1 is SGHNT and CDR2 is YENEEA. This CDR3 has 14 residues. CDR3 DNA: TGTGCCAGCAGCACGTCGGACAGCTCCTACGAGCAGTACTTC. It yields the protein CASSTSDSSYEQYF.

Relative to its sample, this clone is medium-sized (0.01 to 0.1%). CDR3 sequence reads: CASSAGGAWNTIYF. The DNA of the CDR3 is TGTGCCAGCAGCGCGGGGGGAGCCTGGAACACCATATATTTT. The J gene is TRBJ1-3, the V gene TRBV11-3, with a weak D call TRBD1 (5 bases). The CDR3 consists of 14 residues. V gave up 5 bases and J gave up 7 bases, with 15 bases separating them. CDR1 and CDR2 from the germline V gene are SGHNT and YENEEA. The full variable domain, completed using reference TRBV11-3 and TRBJ1-3, is EAGVVQSPRYKIIEKKQPVAFWCNPISGHNTLYWYLQNLGQGPELLIRYENEEAVDDSQLPKDRFSAERLKGVDSTLKIQPAELGDSAVYLCASSAGGAWNTIYFGEGSWLTVV.

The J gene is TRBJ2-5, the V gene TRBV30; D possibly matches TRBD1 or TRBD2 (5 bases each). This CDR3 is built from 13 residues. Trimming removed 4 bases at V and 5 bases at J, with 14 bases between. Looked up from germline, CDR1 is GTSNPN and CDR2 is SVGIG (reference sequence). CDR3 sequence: CAWNSGTWETQYF. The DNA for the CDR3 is TGTGCCTGGAATTCAGGGACCTGGGAGACCCAGTACTTC. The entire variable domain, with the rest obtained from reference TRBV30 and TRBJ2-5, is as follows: SQTIHQWPATLVQPVGSPLSLECTVEGTSNPNLYWYRQAAGRGLQLLFYSVGIGQISSEVPQNLSASRPQDRQFILSSKKLLLSDSGFYLCAWNSGTWETQYFGPGTRLLVL.

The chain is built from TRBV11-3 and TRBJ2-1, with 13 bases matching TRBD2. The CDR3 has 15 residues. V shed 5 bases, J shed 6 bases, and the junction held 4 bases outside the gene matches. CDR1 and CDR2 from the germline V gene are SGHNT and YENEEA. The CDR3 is CASSQLAGGLNEQFF. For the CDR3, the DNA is TGTGCCAGCAGCCAACTAGCGGGGGGGCTCAATGAGCAGTTCTTC.

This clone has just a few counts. In DNA form, the CDR3 reads TGTGCCAGCAGCTTGGACAGGGGGAGGCACGAGCAGTACTTC. Translated: CASSLDRGRHEQYF. The J gene is TRBJ2-7, the V gene TRBV11-3, with 10 bases that match TRBD1. The CDR3 totals 14 residues. Germline V lookup: CDR1 SGHNT, CDR2 YENEEA. The junction had 4 bases not matched to a gene; V was cut back by 3 bases and J by 5 bases.

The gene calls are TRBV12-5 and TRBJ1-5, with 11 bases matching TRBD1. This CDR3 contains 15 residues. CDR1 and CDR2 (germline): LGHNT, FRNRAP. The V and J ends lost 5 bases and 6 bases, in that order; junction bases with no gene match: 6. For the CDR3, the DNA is TGTGCTAGTGGTCTGGGGACAGGGGGAACTCAGCCCCAGCATTTT. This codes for CASGLGTGGTQPQHF.

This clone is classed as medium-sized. CDR3 in DNA: TGTGCCAGCAGTTTAGAGGGGGCGAGTGGCTACACCTTC. Its protein is CASSLEGASGYTF. The chain links TRBV28 to TRBJ1-2; 7 positions match TRBD1. V dropped 2 bases and J dropped 7; count of bases not matched to a gene: 4. Germline-derived CDR1 and CDR2 are MDHEN and SYDVKM. This CDR3 spans 13 amino acids.

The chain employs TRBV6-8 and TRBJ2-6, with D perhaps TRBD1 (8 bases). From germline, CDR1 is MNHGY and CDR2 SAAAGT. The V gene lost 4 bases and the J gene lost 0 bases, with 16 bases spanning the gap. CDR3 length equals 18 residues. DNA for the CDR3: TGTGCCAGCAGTTCTCGGACAGGGAGGGACTCTGGGGCCAACGTCCTGACTTTC. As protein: CASSSRTGRDSGANVLTF.

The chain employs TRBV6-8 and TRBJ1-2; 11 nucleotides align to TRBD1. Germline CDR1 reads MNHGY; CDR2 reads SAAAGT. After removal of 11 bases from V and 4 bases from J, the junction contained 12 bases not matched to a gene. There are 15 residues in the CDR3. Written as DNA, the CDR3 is TGTGCCTCAGGTGGTTTCGGGACAGGGGGCTATGGCTACACCTTC. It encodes CASGGFGTGGYGYTF.